A selection of T cell receptor beta chains follows, all from one sample in a study of shared clonotypes between healthy human individuals. TCRdb's copy holds only in-frame clones and misses some; the assay was immunoSEQ multiplex PCR. The sample records about 110,000 clones, just over 65% being singletons. Sequencing was carried out using memory CD8+ T cells sorted from blood. The receptors shown here come from a woman in her 30s in good health. Each CDR3 is given with its conserved first and last residue. Each record gives: D gene, clone size, V gene, J gene, CDR3 DNA, CDR3 protein. The D gene is left open where the match is weak. The listing skips clone size in some rows; elsewhere it reads once, few, many or a size class.

>NA|NA|TRBV7-8|TRBJ2-1
TGTGCCAGCAGCGCCCGTCACGGGAGTTTCTGGTTCTTC
CASSARHGSFWFF
>NA|NA|TRBV6-1|TRBJ2-1
TGTGCCAGCTTACTAGACGACAATGAGCAGTTCTTC
CASLLDDNEQFF
>TRBD1|NA|TRBV6-1|TRBJ1-2
TGTGCCAGCAGTCAACAGGGGAACTATGGCTACACCTTC
CASSQQGNYGYTF
>TRBD1|NA|TRBV28|TRBJ1-3
TGTGCCAGCAGTGAAACAGGGGGCTCTGGAAACACCATATATTTT
CASSETGGSGNTIYF
>NA|few|TRBV28|TRBJ2-7
TGTGCCAGCAGTTTAACTCCGGTGAGCTACGAGCAGTACTTC
CASSLTPVSYEQYF
>TRBD1|many|TRBV28|TRBJ1-5
TGTGCCAGCAGTAGGCCGGGGGACAGGGGGCGGGCCAGCAATCAGCCCCAGCATTTT
CASSRPGDRGRASNQPQHF
>TRBD2|NA|TRBV7-6|TRBJ2-2
TGTGCCAGCAGCACTACTAAGACTAGCGGGAGTTTGGACACCGGGGAGCTGTTTTTT
CASSTTKTSGSLDTGELFF
>TRBD1|few|TRBV25-1|TRBJ2-7
TGTGCCAGCAGTGAAGATAATTTACCGGGACAGATCTACGAGCAGTACTTC
CASSEDNLPGQIYEQYF
>TRBD1|few|TRBV7-9|TRBJ1-1
TGTGCCAGCAGGGGCAAGGGTGGAGGGGGCGAAAACACTGAAGCTTTCTTT
CASRGKGGGGENTEAFF
>NA|many|TRBV4-1|TRBJ2-5
TGCGCCAGCAGCCAAGGTTCTCTACAAGAGACCCAGTACTTC
CASSQGSLQETQYF
>NA|once|TRBV4-1|TRBJ1-2
TGCGCCAGCAGCCAACCCGGACGGCACCTGGGGTATGGCTACACCTTC
CASSQPGRHLGYGYTF
>NA|NA|TRBV27|TRBJ1-5
TGTGCCAGCAGTTTATCGTCTTTGGGGCCCCAGCATTTT
CASSLSSLGPQHF
>NA|NA|TRBV28|TRBJ1-4
TGTGCCAGCAACCCTAGGGGAGCGGCTAATGAAAAACTGTTTTTT
CASNPRGAANEKLFF
>NA|few|TRBV25-1|TRBJ2-3
TGTGCCAGCAGTGATGGAAGGCCCACAGATACGCAGTATTTT
CASSDGRPTDTQYF
>NA|NA|TRBV27|TRBJ2-1
TGTGCCAGCAGGGGGGAGGCTAGGGGTGAGCAGTTCTTC
CASRGEARGEQFF
>NA|NA|TRBV10-3|TRBJ1-4
TGTGCCATCAGCGGGGGGGGAGAAAAACTGTTTTTT
CAISGGGEKLFF
>TRBD1|many|TRBV7-8|TRBJ2-7
TGTGCCAGCAGCTCGGACAGGGGCTACGAGCAGTACTTC
CASSSDRGYEQYF
>NA|once|TRBV7-9|TRBJ2-1
TGTGCCAGCAGCTTAAGACGGAGCTCCTACAATGAGCAGTTCTTC
CASSLRRSSYNEQFF
>NA|few|TRBV18|TRBJ1-2
TGTGCCAGCTCACCTGACAGCACCCCTCTCTATGGCTACACCTTC
CASSPDSTPLYGYTF
>TRBD2|NA|TRBV5-1|TRBJ2-5
TGCGCCAGCAGCTTCGCCCTAGCGGGAGGGAGCGAGACCCAGTACTTC
CASSFALAGGSETQYF
>NA|once|TRBV19|TRBJ2-1
TGTGCCAGTAGTATAGCGGGAGCGTACAATGAGCAGTTCTTC
CASSIAGAYNEQFF
>NA|few|TRBV7-9|TRBJ2-2
TGTGCCAGCAGCTCTACTAGCGGGGAGCTGTTTTTT
CASSSTSGELFF
>NA|few|TRBV9|TRBJ2-3
TGTGCCAGCAGCGACAACTTGGTGTATACGCAGTATTTT
CASSDNLVYTQYF
>NA|many|TRBV6-1|TRBJ1-5
TGTGCCAGCAGCCCCGAGTATAGCAATCAGCCCCAGCATTTT
CASSPEYSNQPQHF
>NA|NA|TRBV7-8|TRBJ1-2
TGTGCCAGCAGCTTAGGGTCCGCTAACTATGGCTACACCTTC
CASSLGSANYGYTF
>TRBD2|NA|TRBV7-8|TRBJ2-7
TGTGCCAGCAGCATCGGGACTAGCGCATCCTACGAGCAGTACTTC
CASSIGTSASYEQYF
>NA|NA|TRBV7-9|TRBJ2-7
TGTGCCAGCAGCTTATACCAGGGACCCTCCTACGAGCAGTACTTC
CASSLYQGPSYEQYF
>TRBD2|NA|TRBV5-4|TRBJ2-7
TGTGCCAGCAGTTCAGCTAGCGGGAGTTCTTACGAGCAGTACTTC
CASSSASGSSYEQYF
>NA|NA|TRBV9|TRBJ1-1
TGTGCCAGCAGCCCCAGAGCCCTAGTGGACACTGAAGCTTTCTTT
CASSPRALVDTEAFF
>NA|once|TRBV11-2|TRBJ2-7
TGTGCCAGCAGCTTAGGTTCCTACGAGCAGTACTTC
CASSLGSYEQYF
>NA|NA|TRBV29-1|TRBJ2-7
TGCAGCGTAGGGACGGTGACCTCCTACGAGCAGTACTTC
CSVGTVTSYEQYF
>TRBD2|few|TRBV25-1|TRBJ2-1
TGTGCCAGCAGTGAACAGGGACTAGCGACCTACAATGAGCAGTTCTTC
CASSEQGLATYNEQFF
>NA|NA|TRBV27|TRBJ2-7
TGTGCCAGCAGACAAGAGGATTCTGGCGAGCAGTACTTC
CASRQEDSGEQYF
>NA|NA|TRBV19|TRBJ2-7
TGTGCCAGTAGTGGCAGTAGCCACGAGCAGTACTTC
CASSGSSHEQYF
>TRBD2|NA|TRBV19|TRBJ2-1
TGTGCCAGTAGTATGCGGGCACTAGCGGCCGAAAGAAATGAGCAGTTCTTC
CASSMRALAAERNEQFF
>NA|few|TRBV7-8|TRBJ1-5
TGTGCCAGCAGCTTAATTGGGACCCCCATGGAGCCCCAGCATTTT
CASSLIGTPMEPQHF
>TRBD1|NA|TRBV11-2|TRBJ2-7
TGTGCCAGCAGCCCCTCGACAGGGGGCTACGAGCAGTACTTC
CASSPSTGGYEQYF
>TRBD2|NA|TRBV5-1|TRBJ2-1
TGCGCCAGCAGCTGGGACTATTCGGCGGAGCAGTTCTTC
CASSWDYSAEQFF
>NA|NA|TRBV6-6|TRBJ1-5
TGTGCCAGCAGTTACCTCACCCCGGGCAATCAGCCCCAGCATTTT
CASSYLTPGNQPQHF
>TRBD1|NA|TRBV6-5|TRBJ2-7
TGTGCCAGCAGCTCGAGAGGGACAGCCTACGAGCAGTACTTC
CASSSRGTAYEQYF
>NA|NA|TRBV27|TRBJ2-7
TGTGCCAGTAGTGAAACAGGGACTTCCTACGAGCAGTACTTC
CASSETGTSYEQYF
>NA|NA|TRBV29-1|TRBJ2-7
TGCAGCGTTGAAGCCCTTGGGATTTCATCCTACGAGCAGTACTTC
CSVEALGISSYEQYF
>NA|NA|TRBV6-4|TRBJ2-1
TGTGCCAGCAGTGAATTACCTTCGGCCCCTCAGGTCTTC
CASSELPSAPQVF
>TRBD1|few|TRBV25-1|TRBJ1-4
TGTGCCAGCAGTGGGATTCGAAGGGACAGGGGGTTAGAAAAACTGTTTTTT
CASSGIRRDRGLEKLFF
>NA|few|TRBV25-1|TRBJ2-7
TGTGCCAGCAGTGATCTAGGACGTGAGCAGTACTTC
CASSDLGREQYF
>NA|NA|TRBV18|TRBJ2-5
TGTGCCAGCTCACCACGAGCCGGCGGGACAATTAAAGAGACCCAGTACTTC
CASSPRAGGTIKETQYF
>NA|few|TRBV14|TRBJ1-1
TGTGCCAGCAGCCAGATCTTTGAGACAGGTGAAGCTTTCTTT
CASSQIFETGEAFF